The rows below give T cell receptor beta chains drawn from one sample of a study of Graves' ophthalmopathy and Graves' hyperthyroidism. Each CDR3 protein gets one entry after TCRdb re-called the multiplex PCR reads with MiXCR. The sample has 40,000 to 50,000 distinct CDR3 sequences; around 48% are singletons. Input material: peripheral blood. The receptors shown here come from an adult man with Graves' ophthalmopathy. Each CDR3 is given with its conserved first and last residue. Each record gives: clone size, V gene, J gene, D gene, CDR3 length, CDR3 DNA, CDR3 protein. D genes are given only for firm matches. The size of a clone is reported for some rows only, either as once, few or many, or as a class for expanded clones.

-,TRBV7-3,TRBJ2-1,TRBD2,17,TGTGCCAGCAGCGTTGAGAAGGGTAGCGGGGGGGCGTATGAGCAGTTCTTC,CASSVEKGSGGAYEQFF
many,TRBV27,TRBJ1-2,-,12,TGTGCCAGCAGCCCCTCGGGTTATGGCTACACCTTC,CASSPSGYGYTF
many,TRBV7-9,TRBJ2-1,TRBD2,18,TGTGCCAGCAGCCCTGTTTTTTTAGCGGGGGCGTCTGGCAATGAGCAGTTCTTC,CASSPVFLAGASGNEQFF
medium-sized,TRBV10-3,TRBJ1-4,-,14,TGTGCCATCAGTGACGGAGGGATTAATGAAAAACTGTTTTTT,CAISDGGINEKLFF
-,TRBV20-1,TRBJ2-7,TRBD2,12,TGCAGTGCTAGCGGGAGGGCCTACGAGCAGTACTTC,CSASGRAYEQYF
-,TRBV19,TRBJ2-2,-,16,TGTGCCAGTAGTATATCAGGGTCGACCAACACCGGGGAGCTGTTTTTT,CASSISGSTNTGELFF
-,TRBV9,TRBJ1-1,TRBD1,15,TGTGCCAGCAGCGGATCCGACAGGGGTGACACTGAAGCTTTCTTT,CASSGSDRGDTEAFF
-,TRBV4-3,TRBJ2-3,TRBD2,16,TGCGCCAGCAGCCAAGAAACTAGCGGGAATACAGATACGCAGTATTTT,CASSQETSGNTDTQYF
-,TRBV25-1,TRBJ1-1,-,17,TGTGCCAGCAGTGAACGCCTTGGAGCAGGGGTCCTTACCGAAGCTTTCTTT,CASSERLGAGVLTEAFF
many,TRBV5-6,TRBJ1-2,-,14,TGTGCCAGCAGCTTGGACAGGACCTACTATGGCTACACCTTC,CASSLDRTYYGYTF
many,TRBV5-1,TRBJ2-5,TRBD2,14,TGCGCCAGCAGCAAGACTAGCGGGAAAGAGACCCAGTACTTC,CASSKTSGKETQYF
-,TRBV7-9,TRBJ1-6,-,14,TGTGCCAGCAGCTTAATGGGTGAGGATTCACCCCTCCACTTT,CASSLMGEDSPLHF
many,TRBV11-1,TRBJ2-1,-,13,TGTGCCAGCAGCCCACCCGAGACAAATGAGCAGTTCTTC,CASSPPETNEQFF
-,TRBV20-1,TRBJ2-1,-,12,TGCAGTGCTTTTCCAACTTACAATGAGCAGTTCTTC,CSAFPTYNEQFF
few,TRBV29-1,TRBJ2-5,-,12,TGCAGCGTTGAGGGGGGTCAAGAGACCCAGTACTTC,CSVEGGQETQYF
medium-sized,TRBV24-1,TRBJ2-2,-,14,TGTGCCACCAGTTTCGGGGGATGGACCGGGGAGCTGTTTTTT,CATSFGGWTGELFF
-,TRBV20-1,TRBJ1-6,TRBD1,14,TGCAGTGCTAAGGAGGGACAGGGAAATTCACCCCTCCACTTT,CSAKEGQGNSPLHF
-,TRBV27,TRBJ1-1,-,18,TGTGCCAGCAGTTCGCTTAAGCCCGGGACTCCTAAGGTTACTGAAGCTTTCTTT,CASSSLKPGTPKVTEAFF
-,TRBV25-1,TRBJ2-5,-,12,TGTGCTAGAGTAGGACAGCAAGAGACCCAGTACTTC,CARVGQQETQYF
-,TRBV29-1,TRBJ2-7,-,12,TGCAGCGTTGATTCCGGACACTACGAGCAGTACTTC,CSVDSGHYEQYF
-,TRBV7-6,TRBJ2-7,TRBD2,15,TGTGCCAGCAGCCCCACGCCGGCGGGAGAGTACGAGCAGTACTTC,CASSPTPAGEYEQYF
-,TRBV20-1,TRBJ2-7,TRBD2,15,TGCAGTGCTAGAGAAGCTAGCGGGAATTCCTACGAGCAGTACTTC,CSAREASGNSYEQYF
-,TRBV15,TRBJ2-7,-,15,TGTGCCACCAGCAGAGATCCGGCAGGGATCTACGAGCAGTACTTC,CATSRDPAGIYEQYF
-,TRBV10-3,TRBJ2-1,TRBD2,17,TGTGCCATCAGTGAGTCGCGACTAGCGGGAGGGCCCAATGAGCAGTTCTTC,CAISESRLAGGPNEQFF
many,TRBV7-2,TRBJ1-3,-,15,TGTGCCAGCAGCGCAAGAAGTGGGCCTGGAAACACCATATATTTT,CASSARSGPGNTIYF
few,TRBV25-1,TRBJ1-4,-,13,TGTGCCAGCAGTGCCGCCCCCGCCGGAAAACTGTTTTTT,CASSAAPAGKLFF
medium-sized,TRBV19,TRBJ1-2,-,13,TGTGCCAGCAAGGGAGGTTACGACTATGGCTACACCTTC,CASKGGYDYGYTF